The 32 T cell receptor beta chains below come from one sample, sequenced in a study of blood T cell repertoires in COVID-19. Here immunoSEQ multiplex PCR was the method, and the copy in TCRdb shows in-frame clones only, minus some. The sample yields approximately 300,000 clones, over 75% seen once. Specimen: peripheral blood. Receptors originate from a woman in her 30s with COVID-19, enrolled during active disease.

As concerns this clone: In the same sample, other DNA sequences code for this CDR3. This chain uses TRBV7-9 with TRBJ1-2; 7 nucleotides match TRBD1. Germline-derived CDR1 and CDR2 are SEHNR and FQNEAQ (reference sequence). The CDR3 sequence is 14 residues long. Trimming at V came to 2 bases and at J to 3 bases, leaving 3 bases not matched to a gene. The CDR3 DNA is TGTGCCAGCAGCTTAAACAGGGGCGACTATGGCTACACCTTC. This codes for CASSLNRGDYGYTF.

CDR3 protein: CASSLGSPGRYEQYF. CDR3 coding DNA: TGTGCCAGCAGCTTAGGTTCTCCGGGTAGATACGAGCAGTACTTC. The chain carries TRBV13 and TRBJ2-7, with D unresolved. Germline assignment: CDR1 PRHDT and CDR2 FYEKMQ (reference sequence). The V gene lost 0 bases and the J gene lost 4 bases, with 13 bases spanning the gap. This CDR3 is 15 amino acids long.

The chain links TRBV6-6 to TRBJ1-4; 8 bases map to TRBD1. The CDR3 has 15 residues. Germline lookup yields CDR1 MNHNY and CDR2 SVGAGI (reference sequence). J gave up 0 bases and V 7 bases, and 4 bases lay outside the gene matches. CDR3 loop: CASTGGLATNEKLFF. CDR3 coding DNA: TGTGCCAGCACAGGGGGCCTTGCAACTAATGAAAAACTGTTTTTT.

V usage is TRBV2 and J usage is TRBJ2-1, with 9 nucleotides matching TRBD2. Germline V gives CDR1 SNHLY, CDR2 FYNNEI. Trimming removed 1 base from V and 14 bases from J; junction bases left unmatched: 9. The CDR3 consists of 14 residues. DNA for the CDR3: TGTGCCAGCAGTGAAGGGGTAGCGGGAGCTCCGGAGTTCTTC. Amino acids: CASSEGVAGAPEFF.

V usage is TRBV11-2 and J usage is TRBJ1-2; the match to TRBD1 covers 10 bases. Trimming cost V 2 bases and J 5 bases; bases outside gene matches: 8. CDR3 length equals 16 residues. CDR1 is SGHAT and CDR2 is FQNNGV in the germline V gene. CDR3 protein: CASSLSRQGAFYGYTF. In DNA form, the CDR3 reads TGTGCCAGCAGCTTATCCCGACAGGGGGCGTTTTATGGCTACACCTTC.

This clone was picked up one time. This chain connects TRBV11-3 to TRBJ2-2; weak D call: TRBD2 (6 bases). CDR1 SGHNT and CDR2 YENEEA come from the germline V gene. The ends were cut back, 8 bases at V and 1 base at J, with 11 bases in the middle. CDR3 length equals 14 residues. CDR3 nucleotides: TGTGCCAGCGGGTTGACTAGGAACACCGGGGAGCTGTTTTTT. Translating gives CASGLTRNTGELFF.

V usage is TRBV19 and J usage is TRBJ1-5, with D perhaps TRBD1 (5 bases). This CDR3 has 14 residues. The germline CDR1 and CDR2 sequences are LNHDA and SQIVND (reference sequence). V lost 5 bases and J lost 4, with 12 bases in between. The CDR3 DNA reads as TGTGCCAGTAGTGCGGGACTGGGAAATCAGCCCCAGCATTTT. Translation gives CASSAGLGNQPQHF.

The chain links TRBV5-1 to TRBJ2-7, with TRBD1 identical over 8 bases. V shed 4 bases, J shed 4 bases, and the junction held 13 bases outside the gene matches. CDR1 and CDR2 (germline): SGHRS, YFSETQ. The CDR3 has 16 amino acids. The CDR3 sequence is CASSIRDRPPIYEQYF. The CDR3 DNA reads TGCGCCAGCAGCATTAGGGACAGGCCACCGATATACGAGCAGTACTTC.

The V and J genes are TRBV5-1 and TRBJ1-1; 9 positions agree with TRBD1. V trimming: 4 bases; J trimming: 2 bases; junction bases outside the gene matches: 9. Germline CDR1 is SGHRS and CDR2 is YFSETQ. The CDR3 is 16 amino acids. DNA of the CDR3: TGCGCCAGCAGCCATACCAAGGACAGGGGCAACACTGAAGCTTTCTTT. Translating gives CASSHTKDRGNTEAFF.

This CDR3 is CASSRPGQGDAFF. The CDR3 nucleotides read TGTGCCAGCAGCCGACCGGGACAGGGGGACGCTTTCTTT. This chain joins TRBV3-1 (or the pseudogene TRBV3-2) and TRBJ1-1; 11 nucleotides match TRBD1. The CDR3 contains 13 residues. Germline values: CDR1 LGHDT, CDR2 YNNKEL (reference sequence). Germline trimming cut 4 bases from V and 11 bases from J; bases unmatched to any gene: 6.

This chain connects TRBV28 to TRBJ1-6, with a weak D call TRBD1 (5 bases). This CDR3 is built from 11 residues. CDR1 is MDHEN and CDR2 is SYDVKM in the germline V gene. V was pared by 3 bases and J by 17 bases, with 11 bases between. The CDR3: CASSLGQVVHF. Written as DNA, the CDR3 is TGTGCCAGCAGTTTGGGGCAGGTCGTCCACTTT.

The genes are TRBV7-8 and TRBJ1-2; 8 bases agree with TRBD1. Unmatched junction bases numbered 9, after V lost 4 bases and J lost 5 bases. Germline-derived CDR1 and CDR2 are SGHVS and FQNEAQ. There are 15 residues in the CDR3. The CDR3, as DNA: TGTGCCAGCAGCTCCCAGACAGGGGCGGGGTATGGCTACACCTTC. It yields the protein CASSSQTGAGYGYTF.

The genes are TRBV10-1 and TRBJ1-2; 7 bases match TRBD1. The CDR3 runs to 14 residues. V was clipped by 3 bases and J by 6 bases; unmatched bases: 7. CDR1 is WNHNN and CDR2 is SYGVQD in the germline V gene (reference sequence). The CDR3 nucleotides read TGCGCCAGCAGTGACTCCACAGGGGTAAATGGCTACACCTTC. Amino acid sequence: CASSDSTGVNGYTF.

The V and J genes are TRBV4-1 and TRBJ2-1; D is possibly TRBD2 (5 bases). This CDR3 is built from 15 residues. Germline CDR1 MGHRA, CDR2 YSYEKL. The V gene lost 4 bases and the J gene lost 5 bases, with 15 bases spanning the gap. The CDR3 DNA reads TGCGCCAGCAGCCTCTCCCGGGAAGGGAACAATGAGCAGTTCTTC. As protein: CASSLSREGNNEQFF.

The chain couples TRBV6-5 to TRBJ2-7; TRBD1 matches at 10 bases. The CDR3 totals 15 residues. Germline lookup yields CDR1 MNHEY and CDR2 SVGAGI. With 8 bases clipped from V and 6 bases from J, the junction kept 13 bases outside the gene matches. This CDR3 reads CASLPTRTGGLEQYF. Here the CDR3 DNA reads TGTGCCAGCTTACCTACTAGGACAGGGGGTCTCGAGCAGTACTTC.

The gene calls are TRBV11-2 and TRBJ2-1, with TRBD2 matching 13 bases. V lost 0 bases and J lost 5; bases outside the gene matches: 4. Germline CDR1 is SGHAT and CDR2 is FQNNGV. The CDR3 is 17 amino acids. The CDR3 loop is CASSLDPTSGRDNEQFF. CDR3 DNA sequence: TGTGCCAGCAGCTTAGACCCAACTAGCGGGAGGGACAATGAGCAGTTCTTC.

V usage is TRBV5-6 and J usage is TRBJ2-7; D perhaps matches TRBD1 (5 bases). With 2 bases removed from V and 0 bases from J, the gap between germline ends came to 9 bases. CDR1 and CDR2 from the germline V gene are SGHDT and YYEEEE. The CDR3 covers 14 residues. CDR3 bases: TGTGCCAGCAGCTTAAAGGGGATCTCCTACGAGCAGTACTTC. Amino acids: CASSLKGISYEQYF. The whole variable domain, remainder taken from reference TRBV5-6 and TRBJ2-7, is DAGVTQSPTHLIKTRGQQVTLRCSPKSGHDTVSWYQQALGQGPQFIFQYYEEEERQRGNFPDRFSGHQFPNYSSELNVNALLLGDSALYLCASSLKGISYEQYFGPGTRLTVT.

The rearrangement links TRBV28 to TRBJ1-1; D remains ambiguous. V was trimmed by 6 bases and J by 9 bases, leaving 17 bases between them. Germline V CDR1 and CDR2: MDHEN, SYDVKM. The CDR3 is 13 amino acids. CDR3 sequence (DNA): TGTGCCAGCAGACCTGACTCAATAAGACAAGCTTTCTTT. Amino acid sequence: CASRPDSIRQAFF.

The V call is TRBV30, the J call TRBJ1-6; no firm D call. This CDR3 spans 14 amino acids. Germline V gene data show CDR1 as GTSNPN and CDR2 as SVGIG (reference sequence). Trimming removed 5 bases from V and 9 bases from J, with 17 bases in between. CDR3: CAWAVGTGVSPLHF. DNA of the CDR3: TGTGCCTGGGCGGTTGGCACCGGGGTTTCACCCCTCCACTTT. Variable domain in full (rest from reference TRBV30 and TRBJ1-6): SQTIHQWPATLVQPVGSPLSLECTVEGTSNPNLYWYRQAAGRGLQLLFYSVGIGQISSEVPQNLSASRPQDRQFILSSKKLLLSDSGFYLCAWAVGTGVSPLHFGNGTRLTVT.

This sequence joins TRBV4-2 and TRBJ2-1; D might be TRBD2 (6 bases). V was trimmed by 3 bases and J by 9 bases, leaving 21 bases between them. CDR1 and CDR2 from the germline V gene are LGHNA and YNFKEQ. This CDR3 region has 16 residues. The CDR3 here is CASSQRQGSGETEQFF. The CDR3 DNA is TGTGCCAGCAGCCAGAGGCAGGGTTCGGGAGAGACTGAGCAGTTCTTC.

This clone was counted a single time. The rearrangement joins TRBV4-1 to TRBJ2-7; the match to TRBD2 covers 13 bases. CDR1 and CDR2 (germline): MGHRA, YSYEKL. V was clipped by 5 bases and J by 2 bases; unmatched bases: 3. The CDR3 contains 15 residues. CDR3 sequence: CASSRTSGSAYEQYF. CDR3 bases: TGCGCCAGCAGCAGGACTAGCGGGAGCGCCTACGAGCAGTACTTC.

This clone was seen only once. The chain employs TRBV28 and TRBJ1-1; 8 positions match TRBD1. V lost 6 bases, J lost 3 bases, and 6 bases stayed unmatched. Germline assignment: CDR1 MDHEN and CDR2 SYDVKM. The CDR3 has 14 amino acids. CDR3: CASRSGQGDTEAFF. Written as DNA, the CDR3 is TGTGCCAGCAGATCTGGACAGGGAGACACTGAAGCTTTCTTT.

The V gene is TRBV5-4, the J gene TRBJ2-7, with D possibly being TRBD1 (6 bases). CDR1 and CDR2 (germline): SGHNT, YYREEE (reference sequence). The CDR3 loop spans 15 amino acids. V dropped 4 bases and J dropped 3 bases, with 17 bases sitting between them. The chain's CDR3 is CASSVWGTPNYEQYF. For the CDR3, the DNA is TGTGCCAGCAGCGTTTGGGGGACACCGAACTACGAGCAGTACTTC. Filled out from reference TRBV5-4 and TRBJ2-7, the complete variable domain reads ETGVTQSPTHLIKTRGQQVTLRCSSQSGHNTVSWYQQALGQGPQFIFQYYREEENGRGNFPPRFSGLQFPNYSSELNVNALELDDSALYLCASSVWGTPNYEQYFGPGTRLTVT.

This clone was counted a single time. V gene TRBV27 combines with J gene TRBJ2-3; 12 bases align to TRBD2. The germline V gene has CDR1 MNHEY and CDR2 SMNVEV (reference sequence). Trimming removed 5 bases from V and 5 bases from J; junction bases left unmatched: 8. The CDR3 contains 16 residues. The CDR3 region is CASSISGLAGGDTQYF. The CDR3 nucleotides read TGTGCCAGCAGTATCTCGGGACTAGCGGGTGGAGATACGCAGTATTTT.

The genes are TRBV4-1 and TRBJ1-6; TRBD1 aligns across 7 bases. Germline lookup yields CDR1 MGHRA and CDR2 YSYEKL. This CDR3 comprises 18 residues. V was clipped by 1 base and J by 4 bases; unmatched bases: 10. In DNA, the CDR3 is TGCGCCAGCAGCCAAGGGTACGTCAGGGGACAGTATAATTCACCCCTCCACTTT. Protein sequence: CASSQGYVRGQYNSPLHF.

J is TRBJ2-7 and V is TRBV5-5, with D possibly being TRBD1 (6 bases). This CDR3 has 15 residues. Deletions cut 4 bases from V and 4 bases from J, with 18 bases between. The germline V gene has CDR1 SGHKS and CDR2 YYEKEE (reference sequence). CDR3 sequence (DNA): TGTGCCAGCAGCCCGTCAGGGGATCTCGGTTACGAGCAGTACTTC. Protein sequence: CASSPSGDLGYEQYF.

This rearrangement joins TRBV6-4 to TRBJ1-1; 7 bases are a match to TRBD1. In germline, CDR1 is MRHNA, CDR2 SNTAGT. The CDR3 consists of 16 residues. The ends lost 6 bases at V and 2 bases at J; junction bases unmatched: 12. For the CDR3, the DNA is TGTGCCAGCAGGCGGGAGGGGGCGACCCGAAACACTGAAGCTTTCTTT. This sequence encodes CASRREGATRNTEAFF.

The gene calls are TRBV6-6 and TRBJ2-7, with TRBD1 matching 8 bases. Germline V lookup: CDR1 MNHNY, CDR2 SVGAGI (reference sequence). V lost 1 base, J lost 3 bases, and 5 bases stayed unmatched. CDR3 length: 15 residues. DNA for the CDR3: TGTGCCAGCAGTTACTTCCGGACAGGGATCTACGAGCAGTACTTC. This gives the protein CASSYFRTGIYEQYF.

This chain connects TRBV2 to TRBJ2-7; 8 nucleotides agree with TRBD1. The V gene end was trimmed by 6 bases and the J gene end by 3 bases; junction bases not matched to a gene: 4. Looked up from germline, CDR1 is SNHLY and CDR2 is FYNNEI. The CDR3 contains 13 residues. Written as DNA, the CDR3 is TGTGCCAGCAGGCAGACAGGGGTCTACGAGCAGTACTTC. Translated, it gives CASRQTGVYEQYF.

This clone was seen only a few times. The chain joins TRBV5-6 to TRBJ1-5; TRBD1 aligns across 8 bases. V dropped 5 bases and J dropped 14; count of bases not matched to a gene: 12. Germline V lookup: CDR1 SGHDT, CDR2 YYEEEE. The CDR3 sequence is 13 residues long. CDR3: CASRRQGGTGEHF. CDR3 DNA: TGTGCCAGCAGACGTCAAGGGGGGACAGGAGAGCATTTT.

The J gene is TRBJ2-3, the V gene TRBV5-4, with TRBD2 matching over 12 bases. V lost 4 bases, J lost 4 bases, and 7 bases stayed unmatched. Germline V gene data show CDR1 as SGHNT and CDR2 as YYREEE (reference sequence). The CDR3 consists of 16 residues. The CDR3 sequence: CASSPGASGRADTQYF. The CDR3 DNA is TGTGCCAGCAGCCCCGGGGCTAGCGGGAGGGCAGATACGCAGTATTTT.

Only one count was recorded for this clone. The J gene is TRBJ1-1, the V gene TRBV5-1; D uncertain. Trimming removed 4 bases from V and 0 bases from J, with 16 bases in between. This CDR3 region has 16 residues. The germline V gene has CDR1 SGHRS and CDR2 YFSETQ. CDR3 nucleotides: TGCGCCAGCAGCCCGGGCGGGTTGCAGGTGAACACTGAAGCTTTCTTT. Translated: CASSPGGLQVNTEAFF.